The source of this T cell receptor (beta chain) is a study of blood T cell repertoires in COVID-19. Cohort 3 donors were reported recovered after two negative PCRs, clearance, or symptom resolution. The CDR3 has 16 amino acids. The germline V gene has CDR1 SEHNR and CDR2 FQNEAQ (reference sequence). V dropped 8 bases and J dropped 0 bases, with 17 bases sitting between them. Sequencing used immunoSEQ multiplex PCR; TCRdb keeps in-frame clones, though not all of them. The sample consists of around 180,000 clones, about 83% of them appearing once. Sequenced input: PBMCs or T cells enriched from blood (not recorded which). The rearrangement joins TRBV7-9 to TRBJ2-1; a weak D match, TRBD2 (6 bases). The TCR was taken from a woman aged 30 to 39 who had recovered from COVID-19. The CDR3 is CASSAGQMSSYNEQFF. CDR3 coding DNA: TGTGCCAGCTCCGCGGGGCAGATGAGCTCCTACAATGAGCAGTTCTTC. Together with reference TRBV7-9 and TRBJ2-1, the CDR3 gives the full variable domain: DTGVSQNPRHKITKRGQNVTFRCDPISEHNRLYWYRQTLGQGPEFLTYFQNEAQLEKSRLLSDRFSAERPKGSFSTLEIQRTEQGDSAMYLCASSAGQMSSYNEQFFGPGTRLTVL.